This T cell receptor (beta chain) was identified in a study of PD-1 blockade in classical Hodgkin lymphoma. The CDR3 runs 16 residues. Germline trimming cut 3 bases from V and 4 bases from J; bases unmatched to any gene: 10. Germline V CDR1 and CDR2: MNHNS, SASEGT. Sequencing was performed with immunoSEQ multiplex PCR; in TCRdb, only in-frame clones are kept and a portion is missing. The sample consists of around 91,000 clones, roughly 76% of them appearing once. Each and every patient relapsed after autologous stem cell transplantation, and patients got differing brentuximab vedotin exposure. The receptor's source is a human donor with classical Hodgkin lymphoma. Sequences were derived from peripheral blood mononuclear cells (PBMCs), sampled before the second cycle of nivolumab. The chain is built from TRBV6-1 and TRBJ1-2; 8 nucleotides align to TRBD1. This chain's CDR3 is CASSELTGANSYGYTF. In DNA, the CDR3 is TGTGCCAGCAGTGAGTTGACAGGGGCGAACTCCTATGGCTACACCTTC.